These 10 T cell receptor beta chains originate from one sample sequenced in a study of cytomegalovirus exposure and HLA in healthy donors. The PCR ran on 60 Vbeta and 13 Jbeta primers. Clones were read by immunoSEQ multiplex PCR, and TCRdb kept only the in-frame ones, dropping some. The table lists about 180,000 clones, 81% of them singletons. The sample consisted of PBMCs. The receptors were sampled from a woman aged 18-35 years in good health and CMV-seropositive.

This clone was observed a handful of times. The chain joins TRBV15 to TRBJ1-2; a possible D gene is TRBD1 (5 bases). The V end lost 3 bases, the J end lost 5 bases, and 19 bases lay between the germline ends. Germline loops: CDR1 LNHNV, CDR2 YYDKDF (reference sequence). CDR3 size: 16 residues. CDR3 region: CATSSRGRGDGYGYTF. CDR3 bases: TGTGCCACCAGCAGCCGTGGACGGGGGGATGGTTATGGCTACACCTTC.

V and J are TRBV18 and TRBJ2-7; D gene unclear. Germline V gives CDR1 KGHSH, CDR2 LQKENI. With 5 bases removed from V and 6 bases from J, the gap between germline ends came to 8 bases. The CDR3 extends over 11 amino acids. CDR3: CASSYSSEQYF. CDR3 DNA sequence: TGTGCCAGCTCATACTCATCCGAGCAGTACTTC.

This sequence joins TRBV2 and TRBJ1-4; D call uncertain. V lost 6 bases and J 3 bases, leaving 8 bases between the germline ends. The CDR3 is 13 residues long. CDR1 is SNHLY, CDR2 FYNNEI, per germline. CDR3 region: CASREQANEKLFF. The CDR3, as DNA: TGTGCCAGCAGGGAGCAAGCTAATGAAAAACTGTTTTTT.

This clone occurred once. V is TRBV7-2 and J is TRBJ2-5, with 9 positions matching TRBD2. The CDR3 covers 16 residues. Germline V gives CDR1 SGHTA, CDR2 FQGNSA. V was clipped by 4 bases and J by 5 bases; unmatched bases: 11. CDR3 amino acids: CASSYGTSWVWETQYF. Here the CDR3 DNA reads TGTGCCAGCAGCTACGGGACTAGCTGGGTTTGGGAGACCCAGTACTTC. The variable domain in full, with the rest retrieved from reference TRBV7-2 and TRBJ2-5, is GAGVSQSPSNKVTEKGKDVELRCDPISGHTALYWYRQSLGQGLEFLIYFQGNSAPDKSGLPSDRFSAERTGGSVSTLTIQRTQQEDSAVYLCASSYGTSWVWETQYFGPGTRLLVL.

This clone appeared a single time. This CDR3 is CASSESRWAGAANEQYF. CDR3 sequence (DNA): TGTGCCAGCAGTGAATCGAGGTGGGCAGGGGCGGCCAACGAGCAGTACTTC. The V and J genes are TRBV6-1 and TRBJ2-7, with a tentative D call TRBD1 (6 bases). In germline, CDR1 is MNHNS, CDR2 SASEGT. V was trimmed by 2 bases and J by 5 bases, leaving 22 bases between them. The CDR3 is 17 amino acids.

This clone was found once. This sequence joins TRBV7-6 and TRBJ1-6; D ambiguous. The germline V gene has CDR1 SGHVS and CDR2 FNYEAQ. The CDR3 extends over 13 amino acids. Trimming shortened V by 5 bases and J by 7 bases, and 9 bases separated the two germline ends. CDR3 nucleotide sequence: TGTGCCAGCAGCACTCACGGGAATTCACCCCTCCACTTT. This gives the protein CASSTHGNSPLHF. The whole variable domain, filled in from reference TRBV7-6 and TRBJ1-6, reads GAGVSQSPRYKVTKRGQDVALRCDPISGHVSLYWYRQALGQGPEFLTYFNYEAQQDKSGLPNDRFSAERPEGSISTLTIQRTEQRDSAMYRCASSTHGNSPLHFGNGTRLTVT.

This clone was recorded only once. The chain recombines TRBV11-3 with TRBJ2-7, with 8 bases aligning to TRBD2. The J segment lost 4 bases and the V segment lost 4 bases, leaving 3 bases of the junction unmatched. This CDR3 is built from 13 residues. From germline, CDR1 is SGHNT and CDR2 YENEEA. The CDR3 here is CASSSERGYEQYF. The CDR3 nucleotides read TGTGCCAGCAGCTCAGAGCGGGGGTACGAGCAGTACTTC.

The chain is built from TRBV13 and TRBJ2-7; 7 positions match TRBD1. The ends lost 5 bases at V and 0 bases at J; junction bases unmatched: 7. Germline V CDR1 and CDR2: PRHDT, FYEKMQ (reference sequence). The CDR3 consists of 15 residues. CDR3 nucleotide sequence: TGTGCCAGCAGCCGTAGACAGGGAAGCTCCTACGAGCAGTACTTC. This gives the protein CASSRRQGSSYEQYF.

The chain combines TRBV28 with TRBJ2-3; 7 positions match TRBD2. The germline V gene encodes CDR1 MDHEN and CDR2 SYDVKM. This CDR3 has 19 amino acids. J lost 2 bases, V lost 3 bases, and 17 bases had no gene match. The CDR3 sequence: CASSFPVARASGFTDTQYF. The CDR3 nucleotides read TGTGCCAGCAGTTTCCCTGTCGCTCGGGCTAGCGGATTCACAGATACGCAGTATTTT.

The rearrangement links TRBV10-3 to TRBJ2-1; TRBD2 agrees at 7 bases. Trimming cost V 4 bases and J 7 bases; bases outside gene matches: 10. The CDR3 runs 15 residues. CDR1 is ENHRY and CDR2 is SYGVKD in the germline V gene. The CDR3 spells CAISVGGIVGNEQFF. The CDR3 region has the DNA TGTGCCATCAGTGTCGGGGGGATCGTGGGGAATGAGCAGTTCTTC.